One sample yielded the 26 T cell receptor beta chains listed below, sequenced in a study of cytomegalovirus exposure and HLA in healthy donors. The data were produced by immunoSEQ multiplex PCR, yet TCRdb's version contains in-frame clones alone and is incomplete. The profile shows about 120,000 clones, about 96% of them singletons. Sequenced sample: PBMCs. The receptors were gathered from a young man in good health and CMV-seronegative.

The chain carries TRBV7-9 and TRBJ1-1, with 8 bases that match TRBD1. The CDR3 contains 14 residues. V dropped 1 base and J dropped 7; count of bases not matched to a gene: 5. Germline CDR1 and CDR2: SEHNR and FQNEAQ (reference sequence). CDR3 bases: TGTGCCAGCAGCTTAGTACAGGGGGGTGGTGAAGCTTTCTTT. It encodes CASSLVQGGGEAFF.

The table lists this clone with a count of one. The rearrangement uses TRBV7-9 and TRBJ2-1, with D unclear. The CDR3 covers 12 residues. Trimming left V 4 bases short and J 7 bases short, with 8 bases between. CDR1 and CDR2 from the germline V gene are SEHNR and FQNEAQ (reference sequence). This CDR3 is CASSWSGNEQFF. Here the CDR3 DNA reads TGTGCCAGCAGCTGGAGTGGGAATGAGCAGTTCTTC.

The chain carries TRBV7-9 and TRBJ2-5; D is perhaps TRBD1 (5 bases). V was clipped by 2 bases and J by 2 bases, with 9 bases between them. CDR1 is SEHNR, CDR2 FQNEAQ, per germline (reference sequence). The CDR3 sequence is 14 residues long. The CDR3 nucleotides read TGTGCCAGCAGCTTACGTACAGGTCAAGAGACCCAGTACTTC. It specifies CASSLRTGQETQYF.

This chain connects TRBV27 to TRBJ2-7; 9 bases match TRBD1. CDR3 length equals 15 residues. Trimming cost V 3 bases and J 0 bases; bases outside gene matches: 3. Germline V lookup: CDR1 MNHEY, CDR2 SMNVEV (reference sequence). The CDR3 region has the DNA TGTGCCAGCAGTTTTTCGACAGGGGGCTCCTACGAGCAGTACTTC. As protein: CASSFSTGGSYEQYF.

The rearrangement uses TRBV7-9 and TRBJ1-4; 8 bases line up with TRBD1. J lost 7 bases, V lost 4 bases, and 17 bases had no gene match. This CDR3 spans 18 amino acids. CDR1 is SEHNR, CDR2 FQNEAQ, per germline (reference sequence). CDR3 amino acids: CASSSITLTGADSEKLFF. CDR3 in DNA: TGTGCCAGCAGCTCCATTACCCTGACAGGGGCGGATAGTGAAAAACTGTTTTTT.

The rearrangement uses TRBV5-1 and TRBJ2-5; D is ambiguous. The length of the CDR3 is 13 residues. CDR1 and CDR2 from the germline V gene are SGHRS and YFSETQ. Trimming took off 0 bases at V and 2 bases at J, with 5 bases between the two ends. CDR3 nucleotides: TGCGCCAGCAGCTTGGTACTACAAGAGACCCAGTACTTC. Translation: CASSLVLQETQYF.

The chain joins TRBV4-2 to TRBJ2-3; the match to TRBD2 covers 7 bases. Germline values: CDR1 LGHNA, CDR2 YNFKEQ. The CDR3 covers 17 residues. V lost 3 bases, J lost 3 bases, and 12 bases stayed unmatched. The CDR3 spells CASSQTTLAEITDTQYF. The CDR3, as DNA: TGTGCCAGCAGCCAGACCACCCTAGCGGAAATAACAGATACGCAGTATTTT.

The rearrangement joins TRBV9 to TRBJ2-3; 9 nucleotides align to TRBD1. Germline trimming cut 4 bases from V and 4 bases from J; bases unmatched to any gene: 4. Germline V gene sequence: CDR1 SGDLS, CDR2 YYNGEE. CDR3 length: 14 residues. The CDR3 DNA reads as TGTGCCAGCAGCCCCGGGACAGGGTCAGATACGCAGTATTTT. It yields the protein CASSPGTGSDTQYF.

The gene calls are TRBV7-2 and TRBJ2-1; 8 bases line up with TRBD2. CDR1 SGHTA and CDR2 FQGNSA come from the germline V gene. Germline trimming cut 0 bases from V and 5 bases from J; bases unmatched to any gene: 3. The length of the CDR3 is 15 residues. CDR3 protein: CASSLASGNNNEQFF. CDR3 DNA sequence: TGTGCCAGCAGCTTAGCTAGCGGGAATAACAATGAGCAGTTCTTC. Drawing the rest from reference TRBV7-2 and TRBJ2-1, the complete variable domain is GAGVSQSPSNKVTEKGKDVELRCDPISGHTALYWYRQSLGQGLEFLIYFQGNSAPDKSGLPSDRFSAERTGGSVSTLTIQRTQQEDSAVYLCASSLASGNNNEQFFGPGTRLTVL.

The chain carries TRBV13 and TRBJ2-5; 8 positions match TRBD2. Germline V gene data show CDR1 as PRHDT and CDR2 as FYEKMQ (reference sequence). The CDR3 spans 18 residues. V shed 0 bases, J shed 0 bases, and the junction held 9 bases outside the gene matches. DNA of the CDR3: TGTGCCAGCAGCTTAGGCCGCGGACTAGCTTCGGACCAAGAGACCCAGTACTTC. Translated: CASSLGRGLASDQETQYF.

This chain joins TRBV6-5 and TRBJ1-1; D might be TRBD1 (6 bases). Trimming cost V 5 bases and J 0 bases, with 10 bases left between them. The germline V gene encodes CDR1 MNHEY and CDR2 SVGAGI. The CDR3 covers 14 residues. The DNA for the CDR3 is TGTGCCAGCAGTCCTACAGGGATGAACACTGAAGCTTTCTTT. Translation: CASSPTGMNTEAFF.

V and J are TRBV7-2 and TRBJ2-7; D ambiguous. Germline loops: CDR1 SGHTA, CDR2 FQGNSA. The V and J ends lost 6 bases and 0 bases respectively, with 15 bases between them. The CDR3 loop spans 15 amino acids. Here the CDR3 DNA reads TGTGCCAGCAGACCTTACCCGATGAGCTCCTACGAGCAGTACTTC. Amino acid sequence: CASRPYPMSSYEQYF. Complete variable domain (other parts from reference TRBV7-2 and TRBJ2-7): GAGVSQSPSNKVTEKGKDVELRCDPISGHTALYWYRQSLGQGLEFLIYFQGNSAPDKSGLPSDRFSAERTGGSVSTLTIQRTQQEDSAVYLCASRPYPMSSYEQYFGPGTRLTVT.

This chain joins TRBV27 and TRBJ2-3; 14 bases agree with TRBD2. This CDR3 spans 16 amino acids. V dropped 2 bases and J dropped 6; count of bases not matched to a gene: 4. The V gene's germline CDR1 is MNHEY and CDR2 SMNVEV (reference sequence). The CDR3 reads CASSLRLAGGWDTQYF. The CDR3, as DNA: TGTGCCAGCAGTTTACGACTAGCGGGAGGGTGGGATACGCAGTATTTT.

The sample holds a few counts of this clone. The chain couples TRBV9 to TRBJ2-7; 7 nucleotides match TRBD2. The trim removed 4 bases at V and 3 bases at J, leaving 13 bases unmatched. In germline, CDR1 is SGDLS, CDR2 YYNGEE. The CDR3 is made up of 16 amino acids. The CDR3 reads CASSRAEGGLSYEQYF. DNA for the CDR3: TGTGCCAGCAGCCGGGCCGAGGGAGGGTTGAGCTACGAGCAGTACTTC.

The rearrangement links TRBV7-2 to TRBJ2-6; no clear D gene. This CDR3 has 16 amino acids. CDR1 is SGHTA, CDR2 FQGNSA, per germline. V was clipped by 3 bases and J by 0 bases, with 9 bases between them. The CDR3 loop is CASSFKPYSGANVLTF. The CDR3 region has the DNA TGTGCCAGCAGCTTCAAGCCGTACTCTGGGGCCAACGTCCTGACTTTC.

The V call is TRBV28, the J call TRBJ2-2, with 10 bases lining up with TRBD1. Trimming removed 5 bases from V and 5 bases from J; junction bases left unmatched: 8. Germline loops: CDR1 MDHEN, CDR2 SYDVKM. The CDR3 has 16 residues. CDR3: CASSHDRGRRTGELFF. CDR3 sequence (DNA): TGTGCCAGCAGTCACGACAGGGGGCGCCGGACCGGGGAGCTGTTTTTT.

J is TRBJ2-5 and V is TRBV11-3, with TRBD2 as a possible D gene (5 bases). The CDR3 consists of 14 residues. Per germline, CDR1 SGHNT and CDR2 YENEEA. Trimming pared 5 bases from V and 2 bases from J, leaving 12 bases between. CDR3 coding DNA: TGTGCCAGCAGCCTGGACTGGGGACAAGAGACCCAGTACTTC. Residues: CASSLDWGQETQYF.

The chain carries TRBV5-4 and TRBJ1-1; D is unclear. There are 13 residues in the CDR3. The germline V and J ends were trimmed by 7 bases and 4 bases, with 14 bases remaining between them. Germline CDR1 and CDR2: SGHNT and YYREEE (reference sequence). The CDR3 spells CASHLGLSTEAFF. The CDR3 nucleotides read TGTGCCAGCCACCTAGGTTTATCCACTGAAGCTTTCTTT.

CDR3 residues: CASMGEGGTEAFF. The CDR3 nucleotides are TGCGCCAGCATGGGGGAGGGTGGGACTGAAGCTTTCTTT. The chain employs TRBV5-1 and TRBJ1-1; D is perhaps TRBD1 (5 bases). The germline gives CDR1 SGHRS, CDR2 YFSETQ. The CDR3 runs to 13 residues. V shed 6 bases and J shed 5 bases, with 14 bases lying between them. The variable domain in full, completed from reference TRBV5-1 and TRBJ1-1, reads KAGVTQTPRYLIKTRGQQVTLSCSPISGHRSVSWYQQTPGQGLQFLFEYFSETQRNKGNFPGRFSGRQFSNSRSEMNVSTLELGDSALYLCASMGEGGTEAFFGQGTRLTVV.

The V and J genes are TRBV5-6 and TRBJ2-7, with TRBD2 identical over 7 bases. Germline CDR1 SGHDT, CDR2 YYEEEE. This CDR3 contains 13 residues. V lost 2 bases to trimming and J lost 2 bases; unmatched junction nucleotides: 1. The CDR3 DNA is TGTGCCAGCAGCTTAGGGACTACCTACGAGCAGTACTTC. As protein: CASSLGTTYEQYF.

The gene calls are TRBV30 and TRBJ1-4, with D perhaps matching TRBD1 (5 bases). Germline CDR1 is GTSNPN and CDR2 is SVGIG (reference sequence). Trimming cost V 5 bases and J 5 bases, with 12 bases left between them. CDR3 length equals 13 residues. The DNA for the CDR3 is TGTGCCTGGGCACAGGTGATGAATGAAAAACTGTTTTTT. This sequence encodes CAWAQVMNEKLFF.

The rearrangement joins TRBV6-6 to TRBJ2-7, with 7 nucleotides matching TRBD1. This CDR3 comprises 14 residues. Germline lookup yields CDR1 MNHNY and CDR2 SVGAGI (reference sequence). V trimming: 2 bases; J trimming: 6 bases; junction bases outside the gene matches: 7. CDR3 in DNA: TGTGCCAGCAGTTACGATAATCCAGGGGGCGAGCAGTACTTC. Translating gives CASSYDNPGGEQYF.

The chain joins TRBV5-1 to TRBJ1-5; possible D gene TRBD1, 5 bases. Germline CDR1 SGHRS, CDR2 YFSETQ. Trimming shortened V by 4 bases and J by 3 bases, and 11 bases separated the two germline ends. CDR3 length: 14 residues. DNA of the CDR3: TGCGCCAGCAGCCGGGACTCCATCAATCAGCCCCAGCATTTT. This codes for CASSRDSINQPQHF. Full variable domain (missing parts from reference TRBV5-1 and TRBJ1-5): KAGVTQTPRYLIKTRGQQVTLSCSPISGHRSVSWYQQTPGQGLQFLFEYFSETQRNKGNFPGRFSGRQFSNSRSEMNVSTLELGDSALYLCASSRDSINQPQHFGDGTRLSIL.

The chain couples TRBV19 to TRBJ1-3; TRBD1 aligns across 9 bases. CDR1 and CDR2 (germline): LNHDA, SQIVND (reference sequence). V was clipped by 10 bases and J by 0 bases; unmatched bases: 7. This CDR3 has 15 residues. CDR3 in amino acids: CATGDRANSGNTIYF. CDR3 sequence (DNA): TGTGCCACCGGGGACAGGGCGAACTCTGGAAACACCATATATTTT.

V and J are TRBV14 and TRBJ1-1; D is perhaps TRBD1 (6 bases). The CDR3 sequence is 16 residues long. Deletions cut 4 bases from V and 7 bases from J, with 22 bases between. Germline V CDR1 and CDR2: SGHDN, FVKESK. CDR3 coding DNA: TGTGCCAGCAGCCCTACCGCCTCCCGCAGGGGCGATGAAGCTTTCTTT. It specifies CASSPTASRRGDEAFF.

The V call is TRBV9, the J call TRBJ1-2, with D possibly TRBD1 on 5 matching bases. V was pared by 5 bases and J by 1 base, with 12 bases between. The germline gives CDR1 SGDLS, CDR2 YYNGEE. CDR3 length: 14 residues. The CDR3 nucleotides are TGTGCCAGCAGTACCCCCGGGGGTAACTATGGCTACACCTTC. Protein sequence: CASSTPGGNYGYTF.